Described below is a single T cell receptor (beta chain) sequence and its context. Per the study methods: It was from reference gene primer amplification that nucleated cell counts were estimated. Sequencing was performed with immunoSEQ multiplex PCR; in TCRdb, only in-frame clones are kept and a portion is missing. The D gene and trimming were derived from the DNA, and the V and J assignments and clone size from that table. The table includes 200,000 to 300,000 clones, around 80% detected once. These data belong to a study of blood T cell repertoires in COVID-19. Study as a whole: The United States, Italy and Spain supplied acute and convalescent COVID-19 samples. In each case, the material was cDNA or gDNA derived from T cells, B-cell-depleted T cells, or PBMCs.

This clonotype was obtained from a human donor in a cohort sampled during active COVID-19. The specimen sequenced was peripheral blood.

CDR3 DNA: TGTGCCAGCAGCCGGACAGGGGCCTACGAGCAGTACTTC. Its translation is CASSRTGAYEQYF. The V gene is TRBV6-5, the J gene TRBJ2-7; 9 bases agree with TRBD1. Trimming at V came to 6 bases and at J to 2 bases, leaving 2 bases not matched to a gene. Germline values: CDR1 MNHEY, CDR2 SVGAGI. CDR3 length equals 13 residues.